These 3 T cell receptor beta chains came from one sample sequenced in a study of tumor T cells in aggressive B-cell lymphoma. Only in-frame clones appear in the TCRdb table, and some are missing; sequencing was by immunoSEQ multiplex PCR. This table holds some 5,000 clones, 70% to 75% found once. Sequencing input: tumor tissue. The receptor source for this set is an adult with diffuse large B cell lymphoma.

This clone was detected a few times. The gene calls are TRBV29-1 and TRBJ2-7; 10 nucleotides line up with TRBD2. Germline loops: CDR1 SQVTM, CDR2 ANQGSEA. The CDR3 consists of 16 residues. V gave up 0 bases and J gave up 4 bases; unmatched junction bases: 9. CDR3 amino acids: CSVEDSVLAGSYEQYF. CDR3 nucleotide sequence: TGCAGCGTTGAAGATTCAGTACTAGCGGGGTCATACGAGCAGTACTTC.

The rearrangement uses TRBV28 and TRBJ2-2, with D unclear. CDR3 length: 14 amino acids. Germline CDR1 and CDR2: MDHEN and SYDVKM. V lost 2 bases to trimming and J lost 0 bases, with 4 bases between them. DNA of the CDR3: TGTGCCAGCAGTTTAGGAGCGAACACCGGGGAGCTGTTTTTT. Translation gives CASSLGANTGELFF.

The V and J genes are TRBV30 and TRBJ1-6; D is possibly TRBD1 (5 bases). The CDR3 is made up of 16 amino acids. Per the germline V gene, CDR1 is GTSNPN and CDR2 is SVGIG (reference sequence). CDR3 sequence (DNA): TGTGCTTACGGAGGGGTCAGGGCGGCCTATAATTCACCCCTCCACTTT. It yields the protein CAYGGVRAAYNSPLHF. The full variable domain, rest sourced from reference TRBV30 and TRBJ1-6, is SQTIHQWPATLVQPVGSPLSLECTVEGTSNPNLYWYRQAAGRGLQLLFYSVGIGQISSEVPQNLSASRPQDRQFILSSKKLLLSDSGFYLCAYGGVRAAYNSPLHFGNGTRLTVT.